The rows below give T cell receptor beta chains drawn from one sample of a study of regulatory T cells in long-lasting Graves disease. Using its own MiXCR run on the multiplex PCR reads, TCRdb lists one record per CDR3 protein. The table has 650,000 to 850,000 distinct CDR3 sequences, approximately 31% seen once. The source material was peripheral blood mononuclear cells (PBMCs), sampled when the disease was refractory, from a patient treated with antithyroid drugs. The source is a female donor with Graves disease. Each CDR3 is given with its conserved first and last residue. A D gene is named only where the DNA matches it firmly. Expanded clones are given a class, and other clones once, few, many or no size at all.

j_call	v_call	d_call	clone_size	cdr3_aa	cdr3_nt
TRBJ1-1	TRBV12-3/TRBV12-4	.	few	CASSYFGQNEAFF	TGTGCCAGCAGTTACTTCGGACAGAATGAAGCTTTCTTT
TRBJ2-5	TRBV12-5	TRBD2	many	CASGLLLAGGVQETQYF	TGTGCTAGTGGTTTGTTACTAGCGGGAGGTGTACAAGAGACCCAGTACTTC
TRBJ2-2	TRBV2	.	few	CASSEQGYRAGELFF	TGTGCCAGCAGTGAACAGGGGTATAGGGCCGGGGAGCTGTTTTTT
TRBJ2-7	TRBV6-2/TRBV6-3	.	.	CASSYGFLPSYEQYF	TGTGCCAGCAGTTACGGGTTTTTACCTTCCTACGAGCAGTACTTC
TRBJ2-1	TRBV28	TRBD2	few	CASSLGTSGEQFF	TGTGCCAGCAGTTTAGGGACTAGCGGTGAGCAGTTCTTC
TRBJ1-2	TRBV28	TRBD1	many	CASGQGVYGYTF	TGTGCCAGCGGACAGGGTGTCTATGGCTACACCTTC
TRBJ2-5	TRBV28	TRBD1	medium-sized	CASSFWDRGGQETQYF	TGTGCCAGCAGTTTTTGGGACAGGGGAGGACAAGAGACCCAGTACTTC
TRBJ1-1	TRBV24-1	.	few	CATSDSLTGSEAFF	TGTGCCACCAGTGATTCGTTAACAGGGTCTGAAGCTTTCTTT
TRBJ1-1	TRBV12-3/TRBV12-4	.	many	CASSVRENTEAFF	TGTGCCAGCAGCGTCAGGGAGAACACTGAAGCTTTCTTT
TRBJ1-1	TRBV9	.	many	CASSKPTGTEAFF	TGTGCCAGCAGCAAACCGACAGGAACCGAAGCTTTCTTT
TRBJ2-4	TRBV6-2/TRBV6-3	TRBD1	.	CASKTGEAKNIQYF	TGTGCCAGCAAGACAGGGGAAGCCAAAAACATTCAGTACTTC
TRBJ2-1	TRBV28	.	.	CASSPMGGGEQFF	TGTGCCAGCAGTCCTATGGGTGGCGGTGAGCAGTTCTTC
TRBJ1-6	TRBV12-3/TRBV12-4	.	few	CASSPGLESPLHF	TGTGCCAGCAGTCCTGGTCTAGAATCACCCCTCCACTTT
TRBJ1-2	TRBV12-5	TRBD1	many	CASANPRDRVDYGYTF	TGTGCTAGTGCCAACCCCCGGGACAGGGTTGACTATGGCTACACCTTC
TRBJ1-5	TRBV10-3	TRBD1	.	CAISGSGTGDQPQHF	TGTGCCATCAGTGGTAGCGGGACAGGGGATCAGCCCCAGCATTTT
TRBJ1-6	TRBV7-2	TRBD1	.	CASSLAMGTGPYNSPLHF	TGTGCCAGCAGCTTAGCGATGGGGACAGGGCCCTATAATTCACCCCTCCACTTT
TRBJ2-5	TRBV2	.	few	CASSELTGETQYF	TGTGCCAGCAGTGAACTGACGGGAGAGACCCAGTACTTC
TRBJ2-7	TRBV2	.	few	CASSELVGGTHEQYF	TGTGCCAGCAGTGAGTTAGTGGGAGGCACCCACGAGCAGTACTTC
TRBJ2-3	TRBV11-2	TRBD2	.	CASSLASGSIDTQYF	TGTGCCAGCAGCTTAGCTAGCGGGAGTATAGATACGCAGTATTTT
TRBJ1-1	TRBV18	.	.	CASSPSSEAFF	TGTGCCAGCTCACCGTCCTCTGAAGCTTTCTTT